The 2 T cell receptor beta chains below all came from one sample that was sequenced in a study of CD8 T cells in Susac syndrome. An amount of RNA that ranged from roughly 0.5 to 1 ug was reverse transcribed with random hexamers. TCRdb re-derived calls from the immunoSEQ multiplex PCR reads in MiXCR, one entry per CDR3 protein. The sample has fewer than 250,000 distinct CDR3 sequences; 80% to 95% are singletons. Material for sequencing was CD8+ T cells from PBMCs. These receptors were collected from a human donor with multiple sclerosis.

This clonotype was counted only a few times. This chain uses TRBV7-6 with TRBJ2-5, with 14 bases matching TRBD2. This CDR3 is 15 amino acids long. CDR1 and CDR2 from the germline V gene are SGHVS and FNYEAQ. After removal of 5 bases from V and 11 bases from J, the junction contained 10 bases not matched to a gene. The CDR3 loop is CASSPPTSGRAYQYF. The CDR3 DNA reads TGTGCCAGCAGCCCTCCGACTAGCGGGAGGGCCTATCAGTACTTC.

The chain employs TRBV11-2 and TRBJ2-7, with D possibly TRBD1 on 6 matching bases. This CDR3 is built from 16 residues. Germline CDR1 reads SGHAT; CDR2 reads FQNNGV. The V end was cut by 0 bases, the J end by 1 base, with 13 bases between. In DNA form, the CDR3 reads TGTGCCAGCAGCTTAGATTTAGGGACAAGATCCTACGAGCAGTACTTC. Residues: CASSLDLGTRSYEQYF.